The source of this TCR beta chain is a study of OX40 agonist ivuxolimab in advanced cancers. Study-wide context: Patients were given ivuxolimab, an antibody that agonizes OX40 (CD134).

Assay used: immunoSEQ multiplex PCR; TCRdb lists only in-frame clones, some missing. The sample has some 66,000 clones, roughly 80% seen once. Germline CDR1 is SNHLY and CDR2 is FYNNEI. Trimming stripped 7 bases from V and 2 bases from J, with 14 bases between. CDR3 length: 14 amino acids. The sample was CD4+ or CD8+ T cells sorted from blood, taken in a trial of the OX40 agonist ivuxolimab. V gene TRBV2 combines with J gene TRBJ1-1, with D uncertain. This TCR derives from an adult with an advanced solid tumor such as melanoma, head and neck, liver or kidney cancer. As DNA, the CDR3 is TGTGCCAGCAACTGGAGGACTGCAAACACTGAAGCTTTCTTT. Residues: CASNWRTANTEAFF. Variable domain in full (rest from reference TRBV2 and TRBJ1-1): EPEVTQTPSHQVTQMGQEVILRCVPISNHLYFYWYRQILGQKVEFLVSFYNNEISEKSEIFDDQFSVERPDGSNFTLKIRSTKLEDSAMYFCASNWRTANTEAFFGQGTRLTVV.